A single sample gave rise to the 13 T cell receptor beta chains below, sequenced in a study of blood T cells in healthy people across ages. A sample-barcoded 5' primer and a J-beta primer mix were used in a second PCR of about 6 to 11 cycles. TCRdb independently ran MiXCR on the 5' RACE reads; one entry per CDR3 protein. Of about 830,000 distinct CDR3 sequences in the sample, around 68% were seen once. Sequences were obtained from blood. Receptor source: a man younger than 40 in good health.

The chain uses TRBV29-1 and TRBJ2-7, with TRBD1 identical over 9 bases. The germline CDR1 and CDR2 sequences are SQVTM and ANQGSEA. V lost 8 bases to trimming and J lost 2 bases; unmatched junction nucleotides: 4. The CDR3 spans 12 residues. CDR3 in amino acids: CSIGDRAYEQYF. The CDR3 DNA follows: TGCAGCATAGGGGACAGGGCCTACGAGCAGTACTTC.

The chain carries TRBV20-1 and TRBJ2-5; 7 bases are shared with TRBD1. TRBJ2-7 explains the end of the DNA better; the J call may be wrong. Germline loops: CDR1 DFQATT, CDR2 SNEGSKA (reference sequence). This CDR3 is built from 14 residues. CDR3 loop: CSARDLRGSYEQYF. CDR3 coding DNA: TGCAGTGCTAGAGATCTCAGGGGGTCCTACGAGCAGTACTTC.

This clonotype was picked up a small number of times. The chain links TRBV27 to TRBJ1-4; D perhaps matches TRBD1 (6 bases). Germline V gene lookup returns CDR1 MNHEY and CDR2 SMNVEV (reference sequence). The CDR3 covers 15 residues. V lost 6 bases, J lost 0 bases, and 11 bases lay in between. DNA of the CDR3: TGTGCCAGCAGCCCCACAGGGACAACTAATGAAAAACTGTTTTTT. Translated: CASSPTGTTNEKLFF.

This chain uses TRBV27 with TRBJ1-2, with D perhaps TRBD1 (5 bases). The V end was cut by 0 bases, the J end by 4 bases, with 12 bases between. Per germline, CDR1 MNHEY and CDR2 SMNVEV (reference sequence). This CDR3 region has 15 residues. The DNA for the CDR3 is TGTGCCAGCAGTTTATCGCCAGGGACTATCTATGGCTACACCTTC. Translated: CASSLSPGTIYGYTF.

This clonotype was counted a few times. This rearrangement joins TRBV29-1 to TRBJ2-4; D may be TRBD1 (6 bases). The J call may be incorrect, as the DNA end agrees better with TRBJ2-7. This CDR3 comprises 13 residues. Germline CDR1 reads SQVTM; CDR2 reads ANQGSEA. The CDR3 region has the DNA TGCAGTGCCGAAGGACAGAAGTCCGACGAGCAGTACTTC. Protein product: CSAEGQKSDEQYF.

CDR3 sequence reads: CASTTARVQETQYF. The DNA for the CDR3 is TGTGCCAGCACTACGGCCAGGGTCCAAGAGACCCAGTACTTC. The V gene is TRBV7-2, the J gene TRBJ2-5, with D maybe TRBD1 (5 bases). V was clipped by 7 bases and J by 1 base, with 13 bases between them. The germline V gene encodes CDR1 SGHTA and CDR2 FQGNSA. This CDR3 has 14 amino acids.

V and J are TRBV15 and TRBJ2-1, with D uncertain. There are 13 residues in the CDR3. CDR1 and CDR2 (germline): LNHNV, YYDKDF (reference sequence). With 1 base removed from V and 10 bases from J, the gap between germline ends came to 11 bases. CDR3 in DNA: TGTGCCACCAGCAGAGTACGTTCACCCGAGCAGTTCTTC. Residues: CATSRVRSPEQFF.

The rearrangement links TRBV25-1 to TRBJ1-1; no clear D gene. CDR1 and CDR2 from the germline V gene are MGHDK and SYGVNS. CDR3 size: 14 residues. V was cut by 0 bases and J by 10 bases, with 15 bases left in between. In DNA, the CDR3 is TGTGCCAGCAGTGAATATGTGGAGGAACGAGGAGCTTTCTTT. Encoded protein: CASSEYVEERGAFF.

V gene TRBV30 combines with J gene TRBJ2-1; D call uncertain. The CDR3 covers 13 residues. From germline, CDR1 is GTSNPN and CDR2 SVGIG (reference sequence). Trimming removed 0 bases at V and 4 bases at J, with 7 bases between. As DNA, the CDR3 is TGTGCCTGGAGTGTATGGTCGTACAATGAGCAGTTCTTC. It encodes CAWSVWSYNEQFF.

This chain connects TRBV7-9 to TRBJ2-7; D is unresolved. V was trimmed by 5 bases and J by 1 base, leaving 9 bases between them. CDR1 is SEHNR, CDR2 FQNEAQ, per germline (reference sequence). This CDR3 spans 13 amino acids. The CDR3 DNA is TGTGCCAGCAGCGATGAGAATTCCTACGAGCAGTACTTC. Amino acid sequence: CASSDENSYEQYF.

The chain joins TRBV20-1 to TRBJ2-1; 9 nucleotides align to TRBD2. V trimming: 5 bases; J trimming: 7 bases; junction bases outside the gene matches: 9. Germline lookup yields CDR1 DFQATT and CDR2 SNEGSKA (reference sequence). CDR3 length: 14 amino acids. This CDR3 is CSAVAGGVRNEQFF. The CDR3 DNA follows: TGCAGTGCTGTTGCGGGGGGGGTGAGAAATGAGCAGTTCTTC.

The chain uses TRBV7-2 and TRBJ2-7; 9 positions match TRBD2. This CDR3 is 18 amino acids long. Germline V gene sequence: CDR1 SGHTA, CDR2 FQGNSA. V dropped 5 bases and J dropped 1; count of bases not matched to a gene: 15. The CDR3 DNA follows: TGTGCCAGCAGCACGCAGTGGGGCGGGGGGGCCTTATCCTACGAGCAGTACTTC. Its translation is CASSTQWGGGALSYEQYF.

The chain uses TRBV7-2 and TRBJ2-3, with TRBD1 matching 8 bases. The CDR3 runs to 15 residues. V was clipped by 3 bases and J by 4 bases; unmatched bases: 6. The germline V gene encodes CDR1 SGHTA and CDR2 FQGNSA. DNA for the CDR3: TGTGCCAGCAGCTTTCGGACAGGGAGTGCAGATACGCAGTATTTT. This sequence encodes CASSFRTGSADTQYF.